The T cell receptor beta chain under discussion was sequenced for a study of T-cell reconstitution after alpha-beta-depleted transplantation in children. Unique molecular identifiers were incorporated into the prepared TCRbeta library. TCRdb fed the PCR reads into MiXCR, producing one record per CDR3 protein. The profile covers 97,000 or so distinct CDR3 sequences, with around 7% appearing a single time and about a sixth taken by the ten largest. For this clonotype: Its antigen is not identified.

Whole-study findings and limits: Surviving recipient T cells and thymic progenitors underlay high day-60 TCRbeta diversity in some patients. Once a year had passed after transplant, T-cell counts and diversity came mostly from newly produced T cells. Several hundred expanded graft clones reportedly were the source of alpha-beta T cells about two months after transplant.

Here the sequenced sample was PBMCs, taken before TCRalphabeta/CD19-depleted stem cell transplant. The receptor's source is a boy aged 2 to 9 with acute lymphoblastic leukemia, due to receive a stem cell transplant.

The CDR3 DNA follows: TGTGCCAGCAGCCCCGGAGGGACTCCTTCTAATTCACCCCTCCACTTT. This sequence encodes CASSPGGTPSNSPLHF. J is TRBJ1-6 and V is TRBV5-8; D might be TRBD1 (5 bases). The V and J ends lost 4 bases and 6 bases respectively, with 17 bases between them. CDR1 and CDR2 from the germline V gene are SGHTS and YDEGEE. This CDR3 spans 16 amino acids.